Each of the 18 T cell receptor beta chains below was sequenced from the same sample in a study of blood T cell repertoires in COVID-19. Libraries were prepared by immunoSEQ multiplex PCR; TCRdb keeps only in-frame clonotypes and omits some of them. The sample carries roughly 250,000 clones, about 87% recorded once. Sequenced sample: PBMCs or T cells enriched from blood (not recorded which). The receptors were gathered from a woman in her 50s who had recovered from COVID-19.

The chain carries TRBV27 and TRBJ1-2; D perhaps matches TRBD1 (6 bases). Germline assignment: CDR1 MNHEY and CDR2 SMNVEV (reference sequence). V shed 5 bases and J shed 4 bases, with 14 bases lying between them. The CDR3 totals 14 residues. DNA of the CDR3: TGTGCCAGCAGTCCCTGGGGGGGGGCCTATGGCTACACCTTC. Its translation is CASSPWGGAYGYTF.

The chain employs TRBV15 and TRBJ2-1, with TRBD1 identical over 9 bases. The germline gives CDR1 LNHNV, CDR2 YYDKDF (reference sequence). The CDR3 spans 16 residues. The ends lost 4 bases at V and 8 bases at J; junction bases unmatched: 12. The chain's CDR3 is CATSIPSGQGTDEQFF. DNA of the CDR3: TGTGCCACCAGCATCCCATCGGGACAGGGTACCGATGAGCAGTTCTTC.

The genes are TRBV5-4 and TRBJ2-7, with TRBD2 matching 7 bases. Germline V gene lookup returns CDR1 SGHNT and CDR2 YYREEE (reference sequence). Trimming cost V 4 bases and J 5 bases; bases outside gene matches: 9. The CDR3 loop spans 14 amino acids. CDR3 sequence reads: CASSPGLAEDEQYF. As DNA, the CDR3 is TGTGCCAGCAGCCCGGGGCTAGCGGAGGACGAGCAGTACTTC.

The chain links TRBV18 to TRBJ2-1, with D maybe TRBD2 (5 bases). The V gene lost 6 bases and the J gene lost 0 bases, with 9 bases spanning the gap. CDR1 KGHSH and CDR2 LQKENI come from the germline V gene. This CDR3 spans 14 amino acids. CDR3 nucleotides: TGTGCCAGCTCCCCAGCGGTCTCCTACAATGAGCAGTTCTTC. This codes for CASSPAVSYNEQFF.

This clone has only one observation. The rearrangement joins TRBV10-3 to TRBJ2-5; 9 bases match TRBD1. V was clipped by 8 bases and J by 2 bases; unmatched bases: 6. The germline CDR1 and CDR2 sequences are ENHRY and SYGVKD. CDR3 length: 14 residues. The CDR3 nucleotides read TGTGCCATCGCGGGACAGGGTATACAAGAGACCCAGTACTTC. This sequence encodes CAIAGQGIQETQYF.

This clone was counted only a few times. J is TRBJ1-1 and V is TRBV3-1 (or the pseudogene TRBV3-2); D might be TRBD1 (6 bases). This CDR3 region has 12 residues. V lost 9 bases to trimming and J lost 8 bases, with 16 bases between them. Germline CDR1 reads LGHDT; CDR2 reads YNNKEL (reference sequence). The CDR3 region has the DNA TGTGCCAGTAGACACAGGGATGAGGAAGCTTTCTTT. Encoded protein: CASRHRDEEAFF.

As concerns this clone: A read error may produce the germline difference seen at one junction end. This chain joins TRBV7-9 and TRBJ1-3; 8 nucleotides agree with TRBD1. This CDR3 has 17 amino acids. From germline, CDR1 is SEHNR and CDR2 FQNEAQ (reference sequence). The CDR3 DNA follows: TGTGCCAGCAGCCTAGCCGGGACAGGTCTCTCTGGAAACACCATATATTTT. This encodes CASSLAGTGLSGNTIYF.

This chain joins TRBV18 and TRBJ1-2; TRBD1 matches at 9 bases. The CDR3 has 16 amino acids. Germline V gene sequence: CDR1 KGHSH, CDR2 LQKENI. With V trimmed by 6 bases and J by 3 bases, 11 bases remained unmatched. The DNA of the CDR3 is TGTGCCAGCTCGCAGACTGGGACAGGGACGTACTATGGCTACACCTTC. Translation gives CASSQTGTGTYYGYTF.

V is TRBV5-1 and J is TRBJ1-1, with a tentative D call TRBD1 (5 bases). The germline gives CDR1 SGHRS, CDR2 YFSETQ. The CDR3 is 14 amino acids. V was pared by 0 bases and J by 4 bases, with 10 bases between. The CDR3 sequence: CASSLEGRGTEAFF. The CDR3 DNA follows: TGCGCCAGCAGCTTGGAGGGGAGGGGCACTGAAGCTTTCTTT.

This sequence joins TRBV6-2 or TRBV6-3 and TRBJ1-2, with D maybe TRBD1 (5 bases). The CDR3 runs to 13 residues. Germline V gene sequence: CDR1 MNHEY, CDR2 SVGEGT. V was trimmed by 6 bases and J by 4 bases, leaving 12 bases between them. CDR3 protein: CASSRAGGYGYTF. CDR3 coding DNA: TGTGCCAGCAGCCGGGCGGGGGGCTATGGCTACACCTTC.

This chain links TRBV3-1 (or the pseudogene TRBV3-2) with TRBJ1-2; 9 bases align to TRBD1. The junction had 11 bases not matched to a gene; V was cut back by 5 bases and J by 4 bases. From germline, CDR1 is LGHDT and CDR2 YNNKEL (reference sequence). The CDR3 is 16 amino acids. This chain's CDR3 is CASSARDRDFIYGYTF. CDR3 DNA sequence: TGTGCCAGCAGCGCCCGGGACAGGGATTTCATCTATGGCTACACCTTC.

V is TRBV5-4 and J is TRBJ1-6, with TRBD1 matching over 7 bases. The CDR3 length is 15 residues. Germline trimming cut 4 bases from V and 5 bases from J; bases unmatched to any gene: 6. CDR1 is SGHNT and CDR2 is YYREEE in the germline V gene (reference sequence). The CDR3 DNA reads TGTGCCAGCAGCCTCCCCGGGACAGATAATTCACCCCTCCACTTT. This gives the protein CASSLPGTDNSPLHF.

This clone was detected a few times. The V gene is TRBV2, the J gene TRBJ2-3, with a weak D call TRBD2 (5 bases). The CDR3 consists of 14 residues. The germline V gene has CDR1 SNHLY and CDR2 FYNNEI. The V end lost 4 bases, the J end lost 2 bases, and 10 bases lay between the germline ends. Written as DNA, the CDR3 is TGTGCCAGCAGTGCGGTGACTAACACAGATACGCAGTATTTT. Amino acid sequence: CASSAVTNTDTQYF.

This rearrangement joins TRBV9 to TRBJ2-3; TRBD2 matches 9 bases. Germline V lookup: CDR1 SGDLS, CDR2 YYNGEE. This CDR3 has 14 residues. V shed 6 bases and J 2 bases; nucleotides not matched to a gene: 4. CDR3 sequence (DNA): TGTGCCAGCAAGGGCGGGAGGGCCACAGATACGCAGTATTTT. Translated: CASKGGRATDTQYF.

The chain's CDR3 is CASSTLAGDTQYF. CDR3 nucleotide sequence: TGCGCCAGCAGCACCCTAGCGGGAGATACGCAGTATTTT. The chain couples TRBV4-1 to TRBJ2-3; 8 bases map to TRBD2. CDR1 is MGHRA, CDR2 YSYEKL, per germline. The CDR3 runs 13 residues. Trimming removed 5 bases from V and 5 bases from J; junction bases left unmatched: 3.

The CDR3 reads CASSHPSSQNNQGSGLYYEQYF. The CDR3 DNA reads TGTGCCAGCAGCCACCCCAGCAGCCAAAATAATCAAGGCTCGGGACTCTACTACGAGCAGTACTTC. The V and J genes are TRBV7-6 and TRBJ2-7; a possible D gene is TRBD2 (6 bases). The V gene lost 5 bases and the J gene lost 3 bases, with 38 bases spanning the gap. CDR1 and CDR2 from the germline V gene are SGHVS and FNYEAQ. This CDR3 spans 22 amino acids.

The chain links TRBV6-5 to TRBJ1-1; a possible D gene is TRBD1 (5 bases). CDR1 is MNHEY and CDR2 is SVGAGI in the germline V gene. The CDR3 contains 14 residues. V lost 6 bases, J lost 4 bases, and 15 bases lay in between. This CDR3 is CASRNVDRITEAFF. The CDR3 DNA sequence: TGTGCCAGCAGAAACGTTGACAGAATCACTGAAGCTTTCTTT.

V usage is TRBV2 and J usage is TRBJ2-1; TRBD2 aligns across 9 bases. In germline, CDR1 is SNHLY, CDR2 FYNNEI. Losses at the gene ends were 3 bases for V and 6 bases for J; bases not matched to a gene: 6. The CDR3 is 15 amino acids. The CDR3 reads CASSDPGGRGNEQFF. Here the CDR3 DNA reads TGTGCCAGCAGTGATCCGGGCGGGAGGGGCAATGAGCAGTTCTTC.